This T cell receptor (beta chain) comes out of a study of molecular identifiers for immune sequencing clone quantification. There are 13 residues in the CDR3. Germline V gives CDR1 SGHRS, CDR2 YFSETQ. Trimming took off 2 bases at V and 4 bases at J, with 9 bases between the two ends. Study-wide findings and caveats: Whereas clones above 20 RNA copies held under 1% of naive-cell molecules, they held over 97% of effector molecules. Spiked Jurkat TCR RNA equal to one cell could reportedly be picked out among 800,000 to 1,000,000 naive cells.

Previously described methods and listed TCR primers were employed for the bulk TCR libraries. MiXCR, applied by TCRdb to the PCR reads, yields one record per CDR3 protein. The repertoire holds about 640,000 distinct CDR3 sequences, with nearly 20% as singletons. CD8+CD4-CCR7+CD45RA+ cells were sorted as naive CD8 T cells. In regard to this clonotype: Its antigen is as yet unknown.

The origin of this receptor is a human donor in good health. Some libraries in this study had Jurkat cell RNA spiked in. V and J are TRBV5-1 and TRBJ1-1; D uncertain. Source material: naive CD8+ T cells from blood, with Jurkat cell RNA spiked in. The sample's subset: FACS-sorted CD8+CD4-CCR7+CD45RA+ naive T cells. In nucleotides, the CDR3 is TGCGCCAGCAGCTTCACCAGCGGCACTGAAGCTTTCTTT. Protein sequence: CASSFTSGTEAFF.